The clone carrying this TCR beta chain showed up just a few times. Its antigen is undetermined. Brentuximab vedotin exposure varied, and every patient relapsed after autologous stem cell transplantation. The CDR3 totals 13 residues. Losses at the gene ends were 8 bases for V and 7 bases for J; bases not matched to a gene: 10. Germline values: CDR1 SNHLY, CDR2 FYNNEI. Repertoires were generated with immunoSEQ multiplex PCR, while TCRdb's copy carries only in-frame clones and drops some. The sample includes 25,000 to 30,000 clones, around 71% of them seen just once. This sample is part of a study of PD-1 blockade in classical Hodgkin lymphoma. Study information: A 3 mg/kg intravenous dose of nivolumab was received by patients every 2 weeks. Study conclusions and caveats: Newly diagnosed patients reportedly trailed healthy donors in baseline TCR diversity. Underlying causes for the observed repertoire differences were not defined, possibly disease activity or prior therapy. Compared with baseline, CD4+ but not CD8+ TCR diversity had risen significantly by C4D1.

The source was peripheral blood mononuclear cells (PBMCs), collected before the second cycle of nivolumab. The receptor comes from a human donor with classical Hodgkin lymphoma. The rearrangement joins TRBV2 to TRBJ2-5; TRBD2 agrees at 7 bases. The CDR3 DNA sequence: TGTGCCAGCGGAATTACTAGCGAAGGGACCCAGTACTTC. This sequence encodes CASGITSEGTQYF.